This T cell receptor beta chain was identified in a study of shared clonotypes between healthy human individuals (dated by TCRdb to 2019 to 2021). Describing the broader study: The cohort included three men and a couple of women between 18 and 49 years of age. To estimate repertoire size and how much clonotype sharing occurs between individuals, the study deeply sequenced the blood TCR repertoires of roughly 5 healthy adults. To increase sequencing depth and limit assay-specific biases, different laboratories used diverse techniques to prepare libraries and sequence TCR repertoires. Per donor, leukapheresis produced somewhere between about 0.94 and 9 billion PBMCs.

TCR CDR3 regions were amplified from genomic DNA by multiplex PCR using the deep immunoSEQ assay. Genomic DNA extracted from each cell subset was distributed evenly over all wells of several immunoSEQ 96-well plates, and each plate served as one replicate. For unsorted PBMC, each replicate PCR was loaded with 250 to 300 ng genomic DNA, equivalent to some 27,000 T cell genomes. Ten immunoSEQ deep assay plates were used to sequence the unsorted PBMC genomic DNA. Purified libraries were quantified with a Qubit 3.0 fluorometer, sized on a Bioanalyzer 2100, and re-quantified with the KAPA Library Quantification kit. Every immunoSEQ 96-well plate was sequenced on a separate single-read 150-cycle Illumina NextSeq 550 flow cell. In the authors' own workflow: Because only junctional sequences without quality scores were contained in the immunoSEQ output, filtering matching that applied to full-length reads could not be performed. To assign V/J genes and CDR3, sequences were annotated using PyIR, a Python wrapper for IgBLAST v1.9, with IMGT germline references. Reads were removed for weak V/J assignments (E-value above 1e-6), missing CDR3, stop codons, out-of-frame junctions, or ambiguous translated residues. V3J clonotypes were defined by identical inferred V gene, J gene, and CDR3 amino acid sequence. The percentage overlap between two repertoires was calculated by dividing the number of shared unique clonotypes by the size of the smaller repertoire. Richness of each repertoire was evaluated using RTK rarefaction, the Chao1 estimator, and Recon v2.1 estimates of unobserved clonotypes. TCRdb limited this immuneACCESS table to in-frame rearrangements with V and J called. A share of clones is missing; checked studies link under half to unresolved V genes, and the rest is unexplained. V, J and clone size were drawn from that table, and D and trimming were deduced from the DNA. Here the sample has 450,000 to 500,000 clones; around 78% occur a single time. The ten largest clones represent over 10% of the sample.

Paper-wide results and their limitations: The genetic and exposure-history diversity represented was limited by the small number of donors. Sampling was restricted to blood, and TCR repertoires in tissue are likely to differ from TCR repertoires in blood. Pairwise subsampling led to the expectation that sequencing depth would affect the degree of clonotype sharing among donors.

The donors were healthy, HIV-negative adults with no recently reported acute infections or vaccinations. All donors were Caucasian adults living in Nashville, Tennessee, USA. For unsorted samples, some 90 million PBMCs were counted and genomic DNA was extracted with the QIAamp DNA Blood Mini kit. Blood was collected by leukapheresis, and PBMCs were isolated by Ficoll-Histopaque density gradient centrifugation and then cryopreserved in liquid nitrogen vapor phase. Regarding this clone: What this receptor recognizes is not known. A much larger clone differs from this one at a single base, so this may be a read error.

Based on the germline V gene (reference sequence), the CDR1 and CDR2 sequences are MNHEY and SMNVEV. Reading from cysteine to phenylalanine, the CDR3 counts 17 amino acids. Only CDR3 DNA remains: 51 bases, in frame from the first base. The V and J segments used are TRBV27 and TRBJ2-7; TRBD1 is perhaps the D gene, given 6 matching bases. This clonotype was sampled from a middle-aged woman in good health. Some clones in this sample may be carry-over from other donors' samples. Material: PBMCs. CDR3 protein: CVSSLRGPPPPSYEQYF. In nucleotide form, the sequence is TGTGTCAGCAGCCTCAGGGGCCCACCACCACCTTCCTACGAGCAGTACTTC.